This T cell receptor (beta chain) originates from a study of CD4+ T cells in melanoma. Trimming removed 1 base from V and 2 bases from J, with 18 bases in between. CDR1 MGHRA and CDR2 YSYEKL come from the germline V gene. This CDR3 contains 19 residues. Study results and caveats: CD8+ T cell, macrophage and B cell function reportedly correlated with neoantigen-specific CD4+ T cells. Neoantigen-specific CD4+ T cells in melanoma reportedly had diverse differentiation states.

This clone was found a few times. As yet, its antigen is unknown. TCRdb's table, derived via immunoSEQ multiplex PCR, lists solely in-frame clones and lacks some. Here the sample spans 14,000 to 15,000 clones, 60% to 80% being singletons. This sequence joins TRBV4-1 and TRBJ2-6; no clear D gene. The TCR was taken from a human donor with melanoma. Sample: cells from a culture (not recorded whether cultured in vitro). Here the CDR3 reads CASSQGSLRALAGANVLTF. CDR3 in DNA: TGCGCCAGCAGCCAAGGTAGCTTAAGGGCACTGGCTGGGGCCAACGTCCTGACTTTC.